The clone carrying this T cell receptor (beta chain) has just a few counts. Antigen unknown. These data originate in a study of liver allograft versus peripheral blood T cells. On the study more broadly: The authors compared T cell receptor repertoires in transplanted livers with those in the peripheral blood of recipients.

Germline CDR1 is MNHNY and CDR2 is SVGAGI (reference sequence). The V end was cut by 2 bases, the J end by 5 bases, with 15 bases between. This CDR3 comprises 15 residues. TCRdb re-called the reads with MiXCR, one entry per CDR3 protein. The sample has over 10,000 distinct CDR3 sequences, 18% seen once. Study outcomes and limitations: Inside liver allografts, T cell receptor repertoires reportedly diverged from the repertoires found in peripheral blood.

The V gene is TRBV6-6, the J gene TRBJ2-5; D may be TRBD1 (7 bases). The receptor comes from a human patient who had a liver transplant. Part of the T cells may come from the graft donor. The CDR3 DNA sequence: TGTGCCAGCAGTTACCCCGCAGGGGGGTGGGAGACCCAGTACTTC. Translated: CASSYPAGGWETQYF.